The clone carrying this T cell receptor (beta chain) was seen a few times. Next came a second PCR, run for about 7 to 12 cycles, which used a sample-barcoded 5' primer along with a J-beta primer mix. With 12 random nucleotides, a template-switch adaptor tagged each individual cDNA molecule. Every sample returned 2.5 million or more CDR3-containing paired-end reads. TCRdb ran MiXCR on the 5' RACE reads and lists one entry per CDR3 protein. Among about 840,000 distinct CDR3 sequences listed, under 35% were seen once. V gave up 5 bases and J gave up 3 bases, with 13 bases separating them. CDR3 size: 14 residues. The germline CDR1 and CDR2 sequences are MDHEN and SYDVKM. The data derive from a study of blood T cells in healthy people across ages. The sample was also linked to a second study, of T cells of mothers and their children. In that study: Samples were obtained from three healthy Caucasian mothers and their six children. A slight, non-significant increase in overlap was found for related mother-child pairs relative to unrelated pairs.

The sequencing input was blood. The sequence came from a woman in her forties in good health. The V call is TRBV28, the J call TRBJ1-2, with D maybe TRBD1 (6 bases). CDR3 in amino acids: CASSPGQLYYGYTF. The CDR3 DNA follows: TGTGCCAGCAGTCCAGGACAGCTTTACTATGGCTACACCTTC.